Below, 4 T cell receptor beta chains from the same sample are listed, as sequenced in a study of cytotoxic CD8 clonotypes in ibrutinib-treated CLL. Profiled with immunoSEQ multiplex PCR; TCRdb holds only in-frame clones, not every one. The data contain some 200,000 clones, just over 70% of them singletons. Sequencing was performed on PBMCs, taken after 12 months of ibrutinib treatment. The receptors come from a human donor with chronic lymphocytic leukemia.

The rearrangement joins TRBV5-6 to TRBJ1-5; TRBD1 agrees at 8 bases. J lost 7 bases, V lost 1 base, and 7 bases had no gene match. The CDR3 sequence is 15 residues long. The germline V gene encodes CDR1 SGHDT and CDR2 YYEEEE. DNA of the CDR3: TGTGCCAGCAGCTTGCGGCAGGGGGCTTCGCAGCCCCAGCATTTT. The encoded protein is CASSLRQGASQPQHF. The variable domain in full, completed from reference TRBV5-6 and TRBJ1-5, reads DAGVTQSPTHLIKTRGQQVTLRCSPKSGHDTVSWYQQALGQGPQFIFQYYEEEERQRGNFPDRFSGHQFPNYSSELNVNALLLGDSALYLCASSLRQGASQPQHFGDGTRLSIL.

This clone was counted between two and nine times. V and J are TRBV6-5 and TRBJ1-4; D is uncertain. The CDR3 is 14 residues long. Germline-derived CDR1 and CDR2 are MNHEY and SVGAGI. Deletions cut 6 bases from V and 5 bases from J, with 13 bases between. CDR3 nucleotides: TGTGCCAGCAGCCCCGGCGGGATGAATGAAAAACTGTTTTTT. Protein product: CASSPGGMNEKLFF.

The chain links TRBV11-1 to TRBJ1-1; TRBD1 might be the D (6 bases). V lost 7 bases, J lost 1 base, and 10 bases lay in between. The CDR3 consists of 13 residues. Germline CDR1 and CDR2: SGHAT and FQDESV (reference sequence). The CDR3 protein is CASKGVRNTEAFF. The CDR3 DNA is TGTGCCAGCAAGGGGGTGAGGAACACTGAAGCTTTCTTT.

The chain recombines TRBV6-5 with TRBJ1-2; 7 bases are a match to TRBD1. CDR1 and CDR2 from the germline V gene are MNHEY and SVGAGI. V shed 0 bases and J 5 bases; nucleotides not matched to a gene: 3. The CDR3 totals 14 residues. The CDR3 loop is CASSYSSGGYGYTF. CDR3 nucleotide sequence: TGTGCCAGCAGTTACTCGTCAGGGGGGTATGGCTACACCTTC.